This TCR beta chain stems from a study of OX40 agonist ivuxolimab in advanced cancers. Clones were sequenced by immunoSEQ multiplex PCR, and TCRdb holds only the in-frame ones, with some missing. Among more than 95,000 clones listed, 90% to 95% were seen once. Germline CDR1 is MNHEY and CDR2 is SMNVEV (reference sequence). The V and J ends lost 6 bases and 1 base respectively, with 10 bases between them. This CDR3 is 13 amino acids long. The chain carries TRBV27 and TRBJ2-7, with D hard to call. This specimen was CD4+ or CD8+ T cells sorted from blood, taken in a trial of the OX40 agonist ivuxolimab. The source of this sequence is an adult with an advanced solid tumor such as melanoma, head and neck, liver or kidney cancer. The chain's CDR3 is CASRGGGSYEQYF. The CDR3 DNA is TGTGCCAGCAGGGGCGGCGGTTCCTACGAGCAGTACTTC.